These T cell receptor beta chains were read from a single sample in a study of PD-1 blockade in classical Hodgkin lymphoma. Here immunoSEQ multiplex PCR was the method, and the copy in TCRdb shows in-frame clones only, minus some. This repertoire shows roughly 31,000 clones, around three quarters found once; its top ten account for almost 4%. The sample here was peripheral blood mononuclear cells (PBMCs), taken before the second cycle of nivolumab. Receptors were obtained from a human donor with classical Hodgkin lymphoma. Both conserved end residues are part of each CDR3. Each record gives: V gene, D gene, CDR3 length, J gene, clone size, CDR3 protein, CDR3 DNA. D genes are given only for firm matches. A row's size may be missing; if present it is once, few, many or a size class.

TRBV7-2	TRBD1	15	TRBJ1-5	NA	CASSPGQGLRQPQHF	TGTGCCAGCAGCCCGGGACAGGGTCTACGTCAGCCCCAGCATTTT
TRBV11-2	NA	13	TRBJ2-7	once	CASSLVAEYEQYF	TGTGCCAGCAGCTTAGTTGCAGAGTACGAGCAGTACTTC
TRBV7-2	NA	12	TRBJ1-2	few	CASTQGGYGYTF	TGTGCCAGCACCCAGGGAGGGTATGGCTACACCTTC
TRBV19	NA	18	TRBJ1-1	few	CASIAYVGRKVMNTEAFF	TGTGCCAGTATAGCTTACGTGGGACGGAAAGTCATGAACACTGAAGCTTTCTTT
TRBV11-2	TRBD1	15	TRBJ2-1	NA	CASSPRDRGPTAQFF	TGTGCCAGCAGCCCCCGGGACAGGGGGCCGACGGCCCAGTTCTTC
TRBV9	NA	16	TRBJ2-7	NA	CASSARRGGSLNEQYF	TGTGCCAGCAGCGCCAGGAGAGGAGGGAGTCTGAACGAGCAGTACTTC
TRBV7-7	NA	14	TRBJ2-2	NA	CASSFGTNTGELFF	TGTGCTAGCAGCTTTGGAACGAACACCGGGGAGCTGTTTTTT
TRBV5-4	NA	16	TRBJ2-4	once	CASSSPSKGTKNIQYF	TGTGCCAGCAGCTCACCCAGTAAGGGGACCAAAAACATTCAGTACTTC
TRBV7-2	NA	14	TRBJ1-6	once	CASSLWEGRSPLHF	TGTGCCAGCAGCTTGTGGGAAGGGCGTTCACCCCTCCACTTT
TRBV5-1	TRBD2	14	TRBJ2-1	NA	CASSGPGTSNEQFF	TGCGCCAGCAGCGGTCCCGGGACTAGCAATGAGCAGTTCTTC
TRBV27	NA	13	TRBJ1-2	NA	CASSLSGGKSYTF	TGTGCCAGCAGTTTATCGGGAGGGAAGAGCTACACCTTC
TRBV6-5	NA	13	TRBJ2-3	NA	CASSYPGTDTQYF	TGTGCCAGCAGTTACCCAGGCACAGATACGCAGTATTTT
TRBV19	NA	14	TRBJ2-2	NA	CASTGTIGTGELFF	TGTGCCAGTACGGGCACCATAGGAACCGGGGAGCTGTTTTTT
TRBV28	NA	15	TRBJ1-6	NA	CASSWQGPYNSPLHF	TGTGCCAGCAGTTGGCAGGGGCCCTATAATTCACCCCTCCACTTT
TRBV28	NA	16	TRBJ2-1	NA	CASSFERAPSYNEQFF	TGTGCCAGCAGTTTCGAGCGGGCACCCTCCTACAATGAGCAGTTCTTC
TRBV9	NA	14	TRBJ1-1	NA	CASSVGPENTEAFF	TGTGCCAGCAGCGTAGGCCCAGAGAACACTGAAGCTTTCTTT
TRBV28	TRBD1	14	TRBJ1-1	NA	CASSYRGQGTEAFF	TGTGCCAGCAGCTACAGGGGGCAGGGCACTGAAGCTTTCTTT
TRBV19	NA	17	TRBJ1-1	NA	CASSSGFGGRGNTEAFF	TGTGCCAGTAGTAGCGGGTTCGGGGGAAGGGGGAACACTGAAGCTTTCTTT
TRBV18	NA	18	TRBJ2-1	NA	CASSPPGGGRRYYNEQFF	TGTGCCAGCTCACCACCAGGGGGGGGCAGGAGGTACTACAATGAGCAGTTCTTC
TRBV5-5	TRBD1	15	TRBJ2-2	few	CASSLQGAGAGELFF	TGTGCCAGCAGCCTACAGGGGGCAGGGGCCGGGGAGCTGTTTTTT
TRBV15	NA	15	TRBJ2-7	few	CATSLGRAHSYEQYF	TGTGCCACCAGCTTGGGGCGGGCGCACTCCTACGAGCAGTACTTC
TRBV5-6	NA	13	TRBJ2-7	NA	CASSPRGSYEQYF	TGTGCCAGCAGCCCCAGGGGTTCCTACGAGCAGTACTTC
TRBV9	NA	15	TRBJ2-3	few	CASSVRQASTDTQYF	TGTGCCAGCAGCGTGCGACAGGCTAGCACAGATACGCAGTATTTT
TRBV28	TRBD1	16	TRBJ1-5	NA	CASSLRKTGGNQPQHF	TGTGCCAGCAGTTTAAGGAAAACAGGGGGCAATCAGCCCCAGCATTTT
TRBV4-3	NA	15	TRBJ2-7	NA	CASSQEGPEGYEQYF	TGCGCCAGCAGCCAAGAAGGGCCGGAAGGCTACGAGCAGTACTTC
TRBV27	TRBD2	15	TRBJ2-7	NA	CASSFARGKSYEQYF	TGTGCCAGCAGTTTTGCGCGGGGGAAGTCCTACGAGCAGTACTTC
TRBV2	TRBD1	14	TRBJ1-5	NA	CASSRGQGNQPQHF	TGTGCCTCCAGCAGGGGACAGGGGAATCAGCCCCAGCATTTT
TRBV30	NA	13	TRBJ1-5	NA	CAWSAGKYQPQHF	TGTGCCTGGAGTGCAGGGAAATATCAGCCCCAGCATTTT
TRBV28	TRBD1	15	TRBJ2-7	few	CASSPPADRGKEQYF	TGTGCCAGCAGCCCCCCTGCGGACAGGGGTAAGGAGCAGTACTTC
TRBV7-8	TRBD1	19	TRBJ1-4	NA	CASSLRRTGQHATNEKLFF	TGTGCCAGCAGCCTAAGACGGACAGGCCAGCACGCAACTAATGAAAAACTGTTTTTT
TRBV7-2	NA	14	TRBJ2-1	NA	CASSSSTASNKQFF	TGTGCCAGCAGCTCATCCACCGCGAGCAATAAGCAGTTCTTC
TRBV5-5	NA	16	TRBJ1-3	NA	CASSLARTKAGNTIYF	TGTGCCAGCAGCTTGGCCCGGACGAAGGCTGGAAACACCATATATTTT
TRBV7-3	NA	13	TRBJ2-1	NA	CASGVGSGGEQFF	TGTGCCAGCGGGGTTGGGTCGGGTGGTGAGCAGTTCTTC